One T cell receptor beta chain is described in this entry. Its target is not known. Regarding treatment: roughly 10-day PBMC culture with coronavirus spike peptide pools or control peptides (ViraFEST assay). The Oncomine TCR Beta short-read assay was applied to DNA of cultured CD4+ T cells. TCRdb recomputed calls from the PCR reads with MiXCR, one row per CDR3 protein. The sample consists of some 13,000 distinct CDR3 sequences, less than 70% of them appearing once. The sample is drawn from a study of vaccination and CD4 T cells after COVID-19. Per the germline V gene, CDR1 is GTSNPN and CDR2 is SVGIG (reference sequence). The length of the CDR3 is 13 residues. The ends were cut back, 4 bases at V and 3 bases at J, with 10 bases in the middle.

The sample taken for sequencing was CD4+ T cells from blood, cultured in vitro. The chain recombines TRBV30 with TRBJ1-5; D ambiguous. The receptor comes from a human donor who had recovered from COVID-19. The CDR3 sequence is CAWTQEDNQPQHF. The CDR3, as DNA: TGTGCCTGGACTCAGGAGGACAATCAGCCCCAGCATTTT.